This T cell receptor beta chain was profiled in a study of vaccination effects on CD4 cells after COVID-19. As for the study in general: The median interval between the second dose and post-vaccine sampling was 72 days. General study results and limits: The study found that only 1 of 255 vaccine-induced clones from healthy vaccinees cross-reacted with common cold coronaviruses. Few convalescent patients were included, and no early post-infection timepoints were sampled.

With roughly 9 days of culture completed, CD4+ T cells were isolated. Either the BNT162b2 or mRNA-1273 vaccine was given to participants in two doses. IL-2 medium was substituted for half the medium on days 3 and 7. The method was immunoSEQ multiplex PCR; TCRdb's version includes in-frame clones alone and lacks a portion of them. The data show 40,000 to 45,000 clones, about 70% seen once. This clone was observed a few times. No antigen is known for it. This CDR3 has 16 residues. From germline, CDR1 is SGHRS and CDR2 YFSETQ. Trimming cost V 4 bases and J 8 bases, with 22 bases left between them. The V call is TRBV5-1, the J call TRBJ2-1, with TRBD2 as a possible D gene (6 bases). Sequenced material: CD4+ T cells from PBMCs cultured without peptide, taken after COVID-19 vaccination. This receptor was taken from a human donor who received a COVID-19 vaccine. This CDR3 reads CASSLRLGGMLDEQFF. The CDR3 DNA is TGCGCCAGCAGCCTACGACTGGGCGGGATGTTGGATGAGCAGTTCTTC.